This is a list of T cell receptor beta chains from one sample in a study of blood T cells in healthy people across ages. TCRdb called the 5' RACE reads again in MiXCR, with one record for every CDR3 protein. This sample has approximately 800,000 distinct CDR3 sequences; around a quarter occur once, and the top ten carry 2.5% to 3.5%. A further study also used this sample, focusing on T cells of mothers and their children.

The source material was blood. The receptor source for this set is a boy between 10 and 17 years old in good health. The CDR3 runs from the conserved cysteine through the conserved F or W. The D gene is left open where the match is weak. For some rows the clone size is stated as once, few or many, or as a class when expanded; others skip it.

j_call,clone_size,d_call,v_call,cdr3_aa,cdr3_nt
TRBJ1-2,-,TRBD1,TRBV29-1,CSALSSDRVENYGYTF,TGCAGCGCTTTAAGCTCGGACAGGGTTGAGAACTATGGCTACACCTTC
TRBJ1-4,few,-,TRBV5-1,CASISRDINEKLFF,TGCGCCAGCATCTCCCGGGACATTAATGAAAAACTGTTTTTT
TRBJ2-5,few,TRBD1,TRBV3-1,CASSQDAAGQGGETQYF,TGTGCCAGCAGCCAAGATGCAGCGGGACAGGGAGGTGAGACCCAGTACTTC
TRBJ2-7,-,-,TRBV20-1,CSARDRDWDYEQYF,TGCAGTGCTAGAGACAGGGACTGGGACTACGAGCAGTACTTC
TRBJ1-4,-,-,TRBV20-1,CSATGRGDEKLFF,TGCAGTGCTACAGGGAGGGGTGATGAAAAACTGTTTTTT
TRBJ2-1,few,TRBD1,TRBV2,CASRERQGGYNEQFF,TGTGCCAGCAGGGAGAGACAGGGGGGCTACAATGAGCAGTTCTTC
TRBJ2-1,-,TRBD2,TRBV6-6,CASSYWGGDEQFF,TGTGCCAGCAGTTACTGGGGGGGTGATGAGCAGTTCTTC
TRBJ2-7,-,TRBD1,TRBV9,CASSPWDRGEQYF,TGTGCCAGCAGCCCCTGGGACAGAGGCGAGCAGTACTTC
TRBJ2-3,-,-,TRBV2,CASSDQGEDTQYF,TGTGCCAGCAGTGATCAGGGCGAAGATACGCAGTATTTT
TRBJ1-4,-,-,TRBV20-1,CSATRRVSNEKLFF,TGCAGTGCCACACGCAGGGTATCGAATGAAAAACTGTTTTTT
TRBJ1-4,few,-,TRBV5-5,CASSLGRDGRGTNEKLFF,TGTGCCAGCAGCTTGGGACGGGACGGGCGGGGAACTAATGAAAAACTGTTTTTT
TRBJ2-5,-,TRBD2,TRBV29-1,CSGQRGAPQETQYF,TGCAGCGGGCAGCGGGGGGCCCCTCAAGAGACCCAGTACTTC